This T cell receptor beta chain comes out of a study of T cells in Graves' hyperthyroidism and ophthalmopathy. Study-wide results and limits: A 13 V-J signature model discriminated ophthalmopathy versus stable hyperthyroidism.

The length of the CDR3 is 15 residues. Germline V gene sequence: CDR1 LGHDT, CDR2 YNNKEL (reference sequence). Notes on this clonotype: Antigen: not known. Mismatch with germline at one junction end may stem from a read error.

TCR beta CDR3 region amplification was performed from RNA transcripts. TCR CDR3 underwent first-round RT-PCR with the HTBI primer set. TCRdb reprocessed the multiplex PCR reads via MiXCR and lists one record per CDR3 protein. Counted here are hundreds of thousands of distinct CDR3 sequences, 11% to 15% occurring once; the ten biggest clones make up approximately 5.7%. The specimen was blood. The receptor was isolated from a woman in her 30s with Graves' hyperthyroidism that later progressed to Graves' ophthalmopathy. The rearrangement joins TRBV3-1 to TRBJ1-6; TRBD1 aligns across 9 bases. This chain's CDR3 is CASTQLTGGNSPFHF. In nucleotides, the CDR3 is TGTGCCAGCACCCAATTGACAGGGGGTAATTCACCCTTCCACTTT. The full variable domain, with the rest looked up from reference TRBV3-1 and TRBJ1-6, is DTAVSQTPKYLVTQMGNDKSIKCEQNLGHDTMYWYKQDSKKFLKIMFSYNNKELIINETVPNRFSPKSPDKAHLNLHINSLELGDSAVYFCASTQLTGGNSPFHFGNGTRLTVT.